This paragraph reports one T cell receptor (beta chain). Methods used by the authors: Reference gene primer amplification gave nucleated cell count estimates. The protocol was immunoSEQ multiplex PCR, while the TCRdb copy is restricted to in-frame clones and leaves out a portion. V, J and clone size were drawn from that table, and D and trimming were deduced from the DNA. The sample has roughly 40,000 clones, around 90% seen once. The CDR3 sequence is 14 residues long. After removal of 5 bases from V and 0 bases from J, the junction contained 2 bases not matched to a gene. The germline gives CDR1 SGHTA, CDR2 FQGNSA. The sample belongs to a study of blood T cell repertoires in COVID-19. Study information: The samples span acute and convalescent COVID-19 from the United States, Italy and Spain. From T cells, B-cell-depleted T cells, or PBMCs came the material, which was cDNA or gDNA.

What was sequenced was peripheral blood. V and J are TRBV7-2 and TRBJ2-3; 7 bases map to TRBD1. The receptor was isolated from a man in his 70s with acute or convalescent COVID-19. The CDR3 nucleotides read TGTGCCAGCAGCATACAGGGGAGCACAGATACGCAGTATTTT. It translates to CASSIQGSTDTQYF.